A single sample is the source of the 24 T cell receptor beta chains below, sequenced in a study of T cells in Graves' hyperthyroidism and ophthalmopathy. TCR beta CDR3 regions were amplified from RNA transcripts. HTBI primers were employed in a first-round RT-PCR of the TCR CDR3. TCRdb re-called the multiplex PCR reads through MiXCR, storing one row per CDR3 protein. Among about 580,000 distinct CDR3 sequences, about 15% were seen once, and the ten largest hold 4.5% to 6%. Material for sequencing was blood. Receptors were obtained from a woman in her thirties with Graves' hyperthyroidism that later progressed to Graves' ophthalmopathy.

This clonotype turned up a few times. Sequence at one end of the junction differs from germline and may be a read error. The rearrangement uses TRBV18 and TRBJ1-1, with D tentatively TRBD1 (6 bases). This CDR3 contains 17 residues. Germline CDR1 KGHSH, CDR2 LQKENI. CDR3 in amino acids: CASSPPFGVQWDTEAFF. In DNA form, the CDR3 reads TGTGCCAGCTCACCACCGTTTGGGGTCCAATGGGACACTGAAGCCTTCTTT.

This clonotype occurred many times. V gene TRBV24-1 combines with J gene TRBJ2-5, with D maybe TRBD1 (5 bases). The CDR3 contains 12 residues. Germline CDR1 KGHDR, CDR2 SFDVKD. Trimming removed 4 bases at V and 7 bases at J, with 9 bases between. This CDR3 is CATSDRAGTQYF. The CDR3 nucleotides read TGTGCCACCAGTGACAGGGCTGGGACCCAGTACTTC.

This clonotype came up many times. The V call is TRBV5-1, the J call TRBJ1-1, with a weak D call TRBD1 (6 bases). Per the germline V gene, CDR1 is SGHRS and CDR2 is YFSETQ. The CDR3 extends over 15 amino acids. The germline V and J ends were trimmed by 1 base and 1 base, with 11 bases remaining between them. The CDR3 here is CASSLRTATNTEAFF. In nucleotides, the CDR3 is TGCGCCAGCAGCTTGCGGACAGCAACGAACACTGAAGCTTTCTTT.

This clonotype was detected ten times or more. The J gene is TRBJ1-5, the V gene TRBV19, with 7 bases lining up with TRBD1. Per germline, CDR1 LNHDA and CDR2 SQIVND (reference sequence). This CDR3 has 18 amino acids. The junction had 12 bases not matched to a gene; V was cut back by 4 bases and J by 0 bases. The DNA for the CDR3 is TGTGCCAGTAGTACGCCAGTATGGGACAGTGATAGCAATCAGCCCCAGCATTTT. This sequence encodes CASSTPVWDSDSNQPQHF.

The table lists this clonotype with a few counts. This chain joins TRBV28 and TRBJ2-5, with 9 bases identical to TRBD2. Germline V gene data show CDR1 as MDHEN and CDR2 as SYDVKM. V shed 6 bases and J 10 bases; nucleotides not matched to a gene: 12. The CDR3 extends over 14 amino acids. Here the CDR3 DNA reads TGTGCCAGCAGGAAGGCGGGGGGGCCGGGGGTCCAGTACTTC. It is translated as CASRKAGGPGVQYF.

Turning to this clonotype: One junction end does not reproduce the germline sequence, and a read error may be involved. This sequence joins TRBV7-8 and TRBJ1-1; no firm D call. The germline gives CDR1 SGHVS, CDR2 FQNEAQ. The CDR3 runs to 14 residues. The CDR3 reads CTSSPWTVNTEAFF. The CDR3 nucleotides are TGTACCAGCAGCCCCTGGACGGTGAACACTGAAGCTTTCTTT.

This clonotype has a handful of counts. The chain combines TRBV20-1 with TRBJ1-5; weak D call: TRBD1 (5 bases). Trimming pared 5 bases from V and 8 bases from J, leaving 13 bases between. Per the germline V gene, CDR1 is DFQATT and CDR2 is SNEGSKA (reference sequence). The CDR3 runs 12 residues. CDR3 loop: CSAQLGGEPQHF. Written as DNA, the CDR3 is TGCAGTGCTCAGCTTGGGGGGGAGCCCCAGCATTTT.

This clonotype showed up many times. This chain uses TRBV2 with TRBJ2-7; 7 bases agree with TRBD1. The CDR3 loop spans 14 amino acids. In germline, CDR1 is SNHLY, CDR2 FYNNEI. The trim removed 8 bases at V and 0 bases at J, leaving 7 bases unmatched. The DNA for the CDR3 is TGTGCCAGCGGTGGGGGACAGTCCTCCTACGAGCAGTACTTC. Amino acid sequence: CASGGGQSSYEQYF.

This clonotype has at least ten counts. The rearrangement uses TRBV11-2 and TRBJ2-4, with 12 bases lining up with TRBD1. Trimming cost V 7 bases and J 8 bases; bases outside gene matches: 9. CDR3 length: 15 residues. In germline, CDR1 is SGHAT, CDR2 FQNNGV. The CDR3 nucleotides are TGTGCCAGCACAGCCGGGACAGGGGGCTCGGACATTCAGTACTTC. Amino acids: CASTAGTGGSDIQYF.

This clonotype was found a few times. The V call is TRBV20-1, the J call TRBJ2-3, with a possible D match to TRBD1 (5 bases). With 6 bases removed from V and 4 bases from J, the gap between germline ends came to 11 bases. The germline CDR1 and CDR2 sequences are DFQATT and SNEGSKA (reference sequence). The CDR3 loop spans 12 amino acids. CDR3 nucleotide sequence: TGCAGTGCACACGAAGGGGCAGATACGCAGTATTTT. Residues: CSAHEGADTQYF.

This clonotype has ten or more counts. This rearrangement joins TRBV5-1 to TRBJ2-4, with a tentative D call TRBD1 (5 bases). The CDR3 length is 13 residues. Germline CDR1 SGHRS, CDR2 YFSETQ. Trimming removed 0 bases at V and 7 bases at J, with 8 bases between. CDR3 sequence (DNA): TGCGCCAGCAGCTTGGCCCCAGGGAACATTCAGTACTTC. Its translation is CASSLAPGNIQYF.

This clonotype occurred many times. The chain employs TRBV2 and TRBJ1-1; weak D call: TRBD1 (5 bases). Germline values: CDR1 SNHLY, CDR2 FYNNEI. This CDR3 spans 14 amino acids. V lost 7 bases, J lost 9 bases, and 21 bases lay in between. CDR3 nucleotide sequence: TGTGCCAGCACCTTAGAAGTGGGGCCAGGGAAAGCTTTCTTT. The encoded protein is CASTLEVGPGKAFF.

This clonotype has ten or more counts. The J gene is TRBJ1-2, the V gene TRBV27; TRBD1 is a possible D gene (6 bases). V was trimmed by 4 bases and J by 8 bases, leaving 14 bases between them. The CDR3 runs to 13 residues. The germline V gene has CDR1 MNHEY and CDR2 SMNVEV (reference sequence). CDR3 protein: CASSYPGARGYTF. CDR3 coding DNA: TGTGCCAGCAGTTACCCAGGGGCAAGGGGCTACACCTTC.

This clonotype was found many times. The J gene is TRBJ2-3, the V gene TRBV27, with D maybe TRBD2 (6 bases). The V gene lost 5 bases and the J gene lost 6 bases, with 15 bases spanning the gap. Germline lookup yields CDR1 MNHEY and CDR2 SMNVEV (reference sequence). The CDR3 has 14 residues. The CDR3 sequence is CASSAVLAVDTQYF. The CDR3 nucleotides read TGTGCCAGCAGTGCCGTATTAGCGGTTGATACGCAGTATTTT.

This clonotype came up many times. CDR3 bases: TGTGCCAGCAGCTTAGATACTAGCAGGGGCGAGCAGTACTTC. It yields the protein CASSLDTSRGEQYF. This sequence joins TRBV7-9 and TRBJ2-7; D possibly uses TRBD1 or TRBD2 (6 bases each). The germline gives CDR1 SEHNR, CDR2 FQNEAQ (reference sequence). V was pared by 1 base and J by 6 bases, with 13 bases between. CDR3 length equals 14 residues.

CDR3 loop: CASSQDSVRLAGYYEQYF. CDR3 coding DNA: TGCGCCAGCAGCCAAGATTCCGTAAGACTAGCGGGGTACTACGAGCAGTACTTC. The J gene is TRBJ2-7, the V gene TRBV4-1, with 11 positions matching TRBD2. The CDR3 extends over 18 amino acids. Germline-derived CDR1 and CDR2 are MGHRA and YSYEKL. The ends lost 0 bases at V and 3 bases at J; junction bases unmatched: 10.

This clonotype has a handful of counts. V and J are TRBV5-8 and TRBJ1-1, with a weak D call TRBD1 (5 bases). CDR3 length equals 18 residues. CDR1 SGHTS and CDR2 YDEGEE come from the germline V gene. V was pared by 1 base and J by 1 base, with 20 bases between. The CDR3 DNA follows: TGTGCCAGCAGCTTGACTTCTACAGGAGTAGGAACGAACACTGAAGCTTTCTTT. Amino acids: CASSLTSTGVGTNTEAFF.

This clonotype occurred many times. The chain is built from TRBV27 and TRBJ2-1; 12 nucleotides match TRBD2. Germline V CDR1 and CDR2: MNHEY, SMNVEV (reference sequence). The CDR3 contains 17 residues. The junction had 12 bases not matched to a gene; V was cut back by 4 bases and J by 8 bases. The CDR3 nucleotides are TGTGCCAGCAGTTCATCCCTAGCGGGAGGGCCAAACGATGAGCAGTTCTTC. Encoded protein: CASSSSLAGGPNDEQFF.

The rearrangement links TRBV28 to TRBJ2-2; possible D gene TRBD1, 6 bases. Trimming took off 3 bases at V and 7 bases at J, with 9 bases between the two ends. The CDR3 has 13 residues. Germline V gene data show CDR1 as MDHEN and CDR2 as SYDVKM. CDR3: CASSLSGVGELFF. DNA of the CDR3: TGTGCCAGCAGTTTGTCAGGGGTCGGGGAGCTGTTTTTT.

Regarding this clonotype: This may come from a read error, since a much larger clone is one base off. The chain has TRBV10-3 and TRBJ1-6; D may be TRBD1 (5 bases). The CDR3 consists of 15 residues. In germline, CDR1 is ENHRY, CDR2 SYGVKD. This CDR3 reads CAIPGGSSEGSPLRF. CDR3 DNA sequence: TGTGCCATCCCTGGGGGGTCTTCCGAGGGCTCACCCCTCCGCTTT.

This clonotype has at least ten counts. The gene calls are TRBV18 and TRBJ2-7; D might be TRBD1 (5 bases). The CDR3 has 15 amino acids. Germline-derived CDR1 and CDR2 are KGHSH and LQKENI. Trimming took 0 bases from V and 4 from J, leaving 13 bases between them. CDR3 in amino acids: CASSPPSQGRYEQYF. The CDR3 DNA reads as TGTGCCAGCTCACCACCTAGCCAGGGCCGGTACGAGCAGTACTTC.

V gene TRBV7-2 combines with J gene TRBJ2-4; 8 bases fit TRBD2. The CDR3 length is 20 residues. Trimming removed 7 bases from V and 0 bases from J; junction bases left unmatched: 20. Germline CDR1 is SGHTA and CDR2 is FQGNSA. The CDR3 sequence is CASNPNPTTSGKLAKNIQYF. CDR3 bases: TGTGCCAGCAACCCGAACCCCACTACTAGCGGAAAACTAGCCAAAAACATTCAGTACTTC.

This clonotype has only a few counts. A much larger clone sits a single nucleotide away, making a read error possible. The V and J genes are TRBV5-6 and TRBJ2-1; D is perhaps TRBD1 (8 bases). The CDR3 sequence is 16 residues long. The V gene's germline CDR1 is SGHDT and CDR2 YYEEEE. CDR3 loop: CASSLAHRGGYNERFF. The CDR3 region has the DNA TGTGCCAGCAGCTTGGCACACAGGGGGGGTTACAATGAGCGGTTCTTC. The variable domain in full, completed from reference TRBV5-6 and TRBJ2-1, reads DAGVTQSPTHLIKTRGQQVTLRCSPKSGHDTVSWYQQALGQGPQFIFQYYEEEERQRGNFPDRFSGHQFPNYSSELNVNALLLGDSALYLCASSLAHRGGYNERFFGPGTRLTVL.

This clonotype was recorded a few times. The V and J genes are TRBV20-1 and TRBJ2-7, with 7 bases aligning to TRBD2. Germline V lookup: CDR1 DFQATT, CDR2 SNEGSKA (reference sequence). The CDR3 totals 15 residues. Unmatched junction bases numbered 11, after V lost 0 bases and J lost 6 bases. The CDR3 DNA follows: TGCAGTGCTAGAGATATGGGGGAGGGCCTGTCCGAGCAGTACTTC. Protein product: CSARDMGEGLSEQYF.